The rows below give T cell receptor beta chains drawn from one sample of a study of neurological immune-mediated disorders. Each CDR3 protein is one row after TCRdb ran MiXCR on the 5' RACE reads. The sample lists 50,000 to 65,000 distinct CDR3 sequences; more than 3% were seen once. What was sequenced was PBMCs. Receptors originate from a man aged 25-45 years with multiple sclerosis. The CDR3 runs from the conserved cysteine through the conserved F or W. D genes are given only for firm matches. Clone size is shown for a subset of rows, as once, few, many or a class of expanded clone.

j_call,clone_size,v_call,d_call,cdr3_aa,cdr3_nt
TRBJ1-4,many,TRBV5-1,NA,CASQSGGGGEKLFF,TGCGCCAGTCAAAGCGGGGGCGGTGGTGAAAAACTGTTTTTT
TRBJ1-1,many,TRBV5-1,NA,CASSKGDPNTEAFF,TGCGCCAGCAGCAAAGGCGACCCAAACACTGAAGCTTTCTTT
TRBJ1-1,many,TRBV19,NA,CASSIVFQPGRPFEAFF,TGTGCCAGTAGTATAGTCTTCCAACCGGGACGCCCCTTTGAAGCTTTCTTT
TRBJ1-4,many,TRBV10-2,NA,CASSEFGTRTADEKLFF,TGCGCCAGCAGTGAGTTTGGGACACGGACAGCAGATGAAAAACTGTTTTTT
TRBJ1-2,few,TRBV20-1,NA,CSALDRDYGYTF,TGCAGTGCCCTAGACCGCGACTATGGCTACACCTTC
TRBJ2-3,many,TRBV20-1,TRBD1,CSASRGPLNTDTQYF,TGCAGTGCTAGCAGGGGGCCTCTCAACACAGATACGCAGTATTTT
TRBJ2-7,many,TRBV7-9,NA,CASSPWDGYEQYF,TGTGCCAGCAGCCCCTGGGACGGATACGAGCAGTACTTC
TRBJ2-1,many,TRBV5-1,NA,CASSLDSSYNEQFF,TGCGCCAGCAGCTTGGACAGCTCCTACAATGAGCAGTTCTTC
TRBJ2-7,many,TRBV9,NA,CASSVADRPDEQYF,TGTGCCAGCAGCGTAGCCGACAGGCCGGACGAGCAGTACTTC
TRBJ2-7,many,TRBV20-1,NA,CSAGLQGDVYEQYF,TGCAGTGCTGGACTACAGGGCGACGTTTACGAGCAGTACTTC
TRBJ2-7,few,TRBV12-3/TRBV12-4,TRBD2,CASSPRRTSGGDSYEQYF,TGTGCCAGCAGTCCACGGCGTACTAGCGGAGGGGATTCCTACGAGCAGTACTTC
TRBJ2-1,many,TRBV20-1,TRBD2,CSARDRGVAGLNEQFF,TGCAGTGCTAGAGACCGAGGGGTAGCGGGATTGAATGAGCAGTTCTTC
TRBJ2-5,many,TRBV12-3/TRBV12-4,TRBD1,CASRGTGRETQYF,TGTGCCAGCAGGGGGACAGGGCGAGAGACCCAGTACTTC
TRBJ1-2,many,TRBV21-1,NA,CASSALPRGGNYGYTF,TGTGCCAGCAGCGCCCTGCCGAGGGGAGGTAACTATGGCTACACCTTC
TRBJ2-1,many,TRBV20-1,TRBD2,CSALKGGIRGNEQFF,TGCAGTGCCCTGAAGGGAGGGATCAGAGGGAATGAGCAGTTCTTC
TRBJ1-2,many,TRBV6-5,TRBD1,CASSPDRVGGYTF,TGTGCCAGCAGTCCGGACAGGGTCGGCGGCTACACCTTC
TRBJ2-1,many,TRBV29-1,TRBD1,CSVEALPGTDYNEQFF,TGCAGCGTTGAAGCTCTCCCCGGGACAGACTACAATGAGCAGTTCTTC
TRBJ2-1,many,TRBV4-1,TRBD2,CASSQGGLAGLFHEQFF,TGCGCCAGCAGCCAAGGGGGACTAGCGGGTCTTTTTCATGAGCAGTTCTTC
TRBJ2-3,many,TRBV5-1,NA,CASSSYYRESGDYTQYF,TGCGCCAGCAGCTCGTATTATAGGGAGTCAGGCGACTATACGCAGTATTTT
TRBJ2-7,many,TRBV20-1,TRBD1,CSATRDRGISYEQYF,TGCAGTGCTACCCGGGACAGGGGGATCTCCTACGAGCAGTACTTC
TRBJ2-7,many,TRBV4-1,NA,CASSQGANEQYF,TGCGCCAGCAGCCAAGGGGCCAACGAGCAGTACTTC
TRBJ2-7,medium-sized,TRBV20-1,TRBD2,CSARAPTSGDSYEQYF,TGCAGTGCTAGAGCCCCTACTAGCGGGGACTCCTACGAGCAGTACTTC
TRBJ1-2,many,TRBV20-1,NA,CSAAGWGTF,TGCAGTGCTGCTGGGTGGGGTACCTTC
TRBJ2-3,many,TRBV7-8,TRBD2,CASSLKRGTSTDTQYF,TGTGCCAGCAGCTTGAAGCGGGGGACTAGCACAGATACGCAGTATTTT
TRBJ1-2,many,TRBV5-1,NA,CASSLDRAAAYGYTF,TGCGCCAGCAGCTTGGATCGGGCAGCAGCATATGGCTACACCTTC
TRBJ2-1,many,TRBV27,TRBD2,CASSALAGGYQAYNEQFF,TGTGCCAGCAGTGCCCTAGCGGGGGGCTACCAAGCCTACAATGAGCAGTTCTTC
TRBJ1-5,many,TRBV24-1,TRBD1,CATSEGQGGQPQHF,TGTGCCACCAGTGAAGGACAGGGTGGTCAGCCCCAGCATTTT
TRBJ2-1,many,TRBV5-1,NA,CASSLDTVGYNEQFF,TGCGCCAGCAGCTTGGATACCGTGGGGTACAATGAGCAGTTCTTC
TRBJ2-7,many,TRBV20-1,TRBD2,CSARDSGHFYEQYF,TGCAGTGCTAGAGATAGCGGGCATTTCTACGAGCAGTACTTC
TRBJ2-1,many,TRBV2,TRBD2,CASRTSGSVGEQFF,TGTGCCAGCAGAACTAGCGGGAGTGTTGGTGAGCAGTTCTTC
TRBJ2-1,many,TRBV12-3/TRBV12-4,NA,CASSLGTTYNEQFF,TGTGCCAGCAGTTTGGGGACAACTTACAATGAGCAGTTCTTC
TRBJ2-7,many,TRBV5-1,NA,CASSLLSQGYEQYF,TGCGCCAGCAGCTTGTTGAGTCAGGGCTACGAGCAGTACTTC
TRBJ1-5,many,TRBV6-6,NA,CASSYDGDQPQHF,TGTGCCAGCAGTTACGATGGGGATCAGCCCCAGCATTTT
TRBJ2-5,NA,TRBV14,NA,CASSQESLQETQYF,TGTGCCAGCAGCCAAGAATCACTCCAAGAGACCCAGTACTTC
TRBJ2-5,many,TRBV6-5,NA,CASSYERRGTQYF,TGTGCCAGCAGTTACGAGCGGCGCGGGACCCAGTACTTC
TRBJ2-7,few,TRBV5-1,NA,CASSMGKSYEQYF,TGCGCCAGCAGCATGGGAAAGTCCTACGAGCAGTACTTC
TRBJ2-7,few,TRBV5-1,NA,CASKGTGGRYGEQYF,TGCGCCAGCAAGGGTACCGGGGGTAGATACGGCGAGCAGTACTTC
TRBJ2-7,many,TRBV20-1,NA,CSARDPIRGLSYEQYF,TGCAGTGCTAGAGATCCAATTAGAGGCCTATCCTACGAGCAGTACTTC
TRBJ2-5,many,TRBV7-2,TRBD1,CASSSGQAETQYF,TGTGCCAGCAGCTCCGGACAGGCAGAGACCCAGTACTTC
TRBJ2-7,medium-sized,TRBV6-5,NA,CASSLQVTYEQYF,TGTGCCAGCAGTTTACAGGTTACCTACGAGCAGTACTTC
TRBJ1-5,many,TRBV7-2,NA,CASSLKGGGNQPQHF,TGTGCCAGCAGCCTGAAAGGAGGGGGCAATCAGCCCCAGCATTTT
TRBJ2-2,many,TRBV5-1,NA,CASSQGANANTGELFF,TGCGCCAGCAGCCAAGGAGCGAACGCGAACACCGGGGAGCTGTTTTTT
TRBJ2-1,NA,TRBV3-1,NA,CASSPSGTQRHNEQFF,TGTGCCAGCAGCCCGTCCGGGACCCAAAGGCACAATGAGCAGTTCTTC
TRBJ1-4,many,TRBV4-1,TRBD1,CASSHLDRGPSEKLFF,TGCGCCAGCAGCCATCTAGACAGGGGGCCCTCTGAAAAACTGTTTTTT
TRBJ2-2,many,TRBV11-3,NA,CASSRNTGELFF,TGTGCCAGCAGTCGGAACACCGGGGAGCTGTTTTTT
TRBJ2-1,many,TRBV4-1,TRBD2,CASSPHGLAGDEQFF,TGCGCCAGCAGCCCCCATGGACTAGCGGGAGATGAGCAGTTCTTC
TRBJ1-1,many,TRBV5-1,NA,CASSGGTPGGTEAFF,TGCGCCAGCAGCGGAGGGACACCGGGGGGGACTGAAGCTTTCTTT
TRBJ2-7,many,TRBV6-5,TRBD1,CASRRNRGTYEQYF,TGTGCCAGCAGACGAAACAGGGGCACCTACGAGCAGTACTTC
TRBJ2-1,many,TRBV5-4,NA,CASSSPTFSYNEQFF,TGTGCCAGCTCCTCCCCGACTTTCTCCTACAATGAGCAGTTCTTC
TRBJ1-3,many,TRBV25-1,NA,CASSEDIRPSGNTIYF,TGTGCCAGCAGTGAAGATATCAGGCCTTCTGGAAACACCATATATTTT
TRBJ1-4,many,TRBV15,NA,CATSREQDGEKLFF,TGTGCCACCAGCAGAGAGCAGGACGGTGAAAAACTGTTTTTT
TRBJ2-2,many,TRBV5-1,TRBD1,CASSSTGGTNTGELFF,TGCGCCAGCAGCAGCACAGGGGGAACGAACACCGGGGAGCTGTTTTTT
TRBJ1-1,many,TRBV15,NA,CATSRDSVSEAFF,TGTGCCACCAGCAGAGATTCCGTTTCTGAAGCTTTCTTT